Sequencing of this T cell receptor beta chain was carried out in a study of T cells in localized non-small cell lung cancer. A remark on this clone: The antigen is not known.

General study points: A median approximately 57 of the top 100 tumor clones appeared in adjacent lung. Only one tumor region was sequenced, so heterogeneity remains possible.

This table comes from immunoSEQ multiplex PCR, and its TCRdb copy is limited to in-frame clones, with some not included. The repertoire holds about 41,000 clones, with 85% to 90% as singletons. V was clipped by 6 bases and J by 4 bases, with 15 bases between them. This CDR3 is built from 13 residues. Germline V gives CDR1 SQVTM, CDR2 ANQGSEA. This receptor was taken from a woman aged 18 to 49 with stage III lung adenocarcinoma. The chain carries TRBV29-1 and TRBJ1-2; TRBD1 might be the D (5 bases). Here the sequenced sample was peripheral blood, taken before any cancer treatment. The CDR3 is CSVPRDIAYGYTF. In nucleotides, the CDR3 is TGCAGCGTGCCCAGGGATATCGCCTATGGCTACACCTTC.